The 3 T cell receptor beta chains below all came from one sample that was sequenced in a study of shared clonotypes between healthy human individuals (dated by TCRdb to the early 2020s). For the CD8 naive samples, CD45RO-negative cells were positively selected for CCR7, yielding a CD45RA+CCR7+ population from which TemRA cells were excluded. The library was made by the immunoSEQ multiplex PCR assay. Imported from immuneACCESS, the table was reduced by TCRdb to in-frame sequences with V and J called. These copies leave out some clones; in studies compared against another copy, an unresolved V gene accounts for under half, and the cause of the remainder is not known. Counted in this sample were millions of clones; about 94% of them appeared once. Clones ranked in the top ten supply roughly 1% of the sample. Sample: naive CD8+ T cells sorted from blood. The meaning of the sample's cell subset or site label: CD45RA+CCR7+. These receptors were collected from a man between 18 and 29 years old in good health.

The CDR3 sequence: CASSSSPGTGAYNEQFF. CDR3 in DNA: TGTGCCAGCAGTTCAAGCCCAGGGACAGGGGCCTACAATGAGCAGTTCTTC. The J gene is TRBJ2-1, the V gene TRBV27; 10 nucleotides agree with TRBD1. CDR3 length: 17 residues. Germline assignment: CDR1 MNHEY and CDR2 SMNVEV (reference sequence). V shed 4 bases and J 2 bases; nucleotides not matched to a gene: 8.

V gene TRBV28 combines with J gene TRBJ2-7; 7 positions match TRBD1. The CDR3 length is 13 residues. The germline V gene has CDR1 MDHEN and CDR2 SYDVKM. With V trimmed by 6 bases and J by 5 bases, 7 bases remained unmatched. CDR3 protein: CASSDLRGHEQYF. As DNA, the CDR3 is TGTGCCAGCAGCGACTTGAGGGGGCACGAGCAGTACTTC.

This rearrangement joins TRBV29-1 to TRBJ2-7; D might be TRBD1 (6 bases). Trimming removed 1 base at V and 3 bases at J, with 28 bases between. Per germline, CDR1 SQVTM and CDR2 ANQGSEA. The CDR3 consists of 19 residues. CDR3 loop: CSVEAAGAGAEAVNYEQYF. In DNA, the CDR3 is TGCAGCGTTGAAGCGGCAGGGGCTGGAGCCGAAGCTGTGAACTACGAGCAGTACTTC.